This TCR beta chain was sequenced during a study of brain T cells in children with intractable seizures. Study-wide results and limits: HCMV serostatus was not known, and viral specificity came from CDR3 similarity only.

TCRdb's copy holds only in-frame clones and misses some; the assay was immunoSEQ multiplex PCR. This sample yields approximately 3,600 clones, of which 70% to 80% are seen a single time; roughly 50% belongs to the top ten. Per germline, CDR1 GTSNPN and CDR2 SVGIG (reference sequence). This CDR3 region has 15 residues. V lost 0 bases to trimming and J lost 0 bases, with 9 bases between them. Sequencing was limited to surgery cases with top T cell transcript signatures in brain tissue. A word on this clone: Its antigen is unknown.

This TCR was recovered from a girl aged 2-9 years with Rasmussen encephalitis and intractable seizures. The gene calls are TRBV30 and TRBJ1-5; D perhaps matches TRBD1 (5 bases). This sample comprised resected brain tissue, obtained at surgery. The CDR3 sequence is CAWSVPGYSNQPQHF. For the CDR3, the DNA is TGTGCCTGGAGTGTACCAGGGTATAGCAATCAGCCCCAGCATTTT. The variable domain in full, with the rest retrieved from reference TRBV30 and TRBJ1-5, is SQTIHQWPATLVQPVGSPLSLECTVEGTSNPNLYWYRQAAGRGLQLLFYSVGIGQISSEVPQNLSASRPQDRQFILSSKKLLLSDSGFYLCAWSVPGYSNQPQHFGDGTRLSIL.